The source of this T cell receptor (beta chain) is a study of beta chain features in type 1 diabetes (dated by TCRdb to between 2017 and 2018). Regarding the research as a whole: Patients and healthy donors did not differ in mean age, gender distribution, total cell number or subset yield. A total of under 120,000,000 sorted cells were examined across all samples, and RNA yield correlated strongly with the number of cells per subset. In the study, recently diagnosed type 1 diabetes patients and matched healthy donors were compared on the TCRB repertoires of their sorted circulating CD4+ T cell subsets. Naive and central memory subsets were obtained from all 30 or so donors, but regulatory and stem cell-like memory subsets were isolated from only 8 patients and roughly eight healthy donors. Findings and caveats that apply to the study as a whole: Naive, central memory and regulatory TCRB repertoires appeared more similar among patients than among healthy donors. Because the HLA sub-analyses included only small numbers of individuals, any influence of HLA type on TCRB rearrangement was left unresolved. PCR might favor shorter templates, but patient and control samples were amplified and corrected together, so any skew would affect both groups equally. Type 1 diabetes patients showed a moderate but significant shortening of TCRB CDR3 length in all four CD4+ subsets. Fewer insertions and more nucleotide deletions at VDJ recombination sites were observed in patients with type 1 diabetes, implying thymic rearrangement abnormalities. Sequencing cDNA rather than genomic DNA could over-represent highly expressing activated cells, although activation and CD3 levels did not differ between groups.

From each donor, a single peripheral blood sample of about 116 mL on average was drawn into heparinised tubes. A BD FACSAria II was used to sort naive, central memory, regulatory and stem cell-like memory CD4+ T cells with a panel that included CD45RO, CCR7, CD25, CD127, CD95 and CD27. Purity was above 98% for every sorted population. Right away, PBMCs were isolated by Lymphoprep density gradient centrifugation and were stained directly, with no culture step. To minimize batch effects, samples were stained and sorted in pairs, one healthy donor with one patient per experiment. V is cut by 8 bases and J by 5 bases, and the space between the germline ends is 18 bases. The CDR3 spans 14 residues, from the cysteine through the phenylalanine. Solely the CDR3 DNA is kept, with 42 bases framed from the first base. Looking up the germline V gene yields CDR1 MGHRA and CDR2 YSYEKL. On this clone: Its cognate antigen has yet to be identified. No per-base quality is available; no much larger clone lies one base away.

The High Capacity cDNA Reverse Transcription Kit was used to reverse transcribe all of the isolated RNA, meaning that expressed TCRB transcripts were what got sequenced. Deep immunoSEQ sequencing was performed on naive, central memory and regulatory T cell samples, with an average of roughly 3.3 million total reads per sample. After sorted cells were lysed in RLT buffer, RNA was extracted with DNase-treated RNeasy Micro or Mini kits, with the choice depending on cell number. Each cell subset was processed on its own to prevent cross-contamination, while patient and healthy donor samples were processed together. The immunoSEQ multiplex PCR was used to amplify TCRB sequences from cDNA, generating 87-bp fragments that spanned the CDR3 region. Sequencing of the amplicons was performed on the Illumina HiSeq platform. In the source study's methods: PCR bias was corrected computationally using synthetic template baselines, and reads within Hamming distance 2 were collapsed, with unmergeable singletons discarded. Reads were aligned to IMGT to assign V, D and J genes, CDR3 length, and insertions or deletions at six rearrangement sites. Within each subset, clonotype counts were normalized to the number of sorted cells before true diversity and Gini coefficients were calculated with the tcR R package. Repertoire sharing was quantified using the overlap coefficient calculated on TCRB nucleotide sequences. As a proxy for the pre-selection repertoire, out-of-frame TCRB sequences from naive cells were analyzed. TCRdb mirrors the immuneACCESS table, restricted to in-frame sequences. Some clones are absent from its copies; in checked studies, under half trace to an unresolved V gene, and the reason for the others is unknown. V and J calls and clone size follow that table, whereas D and trimming were derived from the DNA. This sample comprises approximately 730,000 clones, roughly an eighth of them detected only once. About 0.02% of the sample belongs to the ten largest clones.

The source material was naive CD4+ T cells from blood. The sample's cell subset or site label, decoded: true naive CD4+ T cells. The origin of this receptor is a man younger than 30 with type 1 diabetes. This sequence uses TRBV4-1 and TRBJ2-5; the D segment may tentatively be TRBD1 or TRBD2, each giving 5 matched bases. CDR3 reads: CASRHPGRGETQYF. The bases read TGCGCCAGCCGTCACCCGGGGCGCGGGGAGACCCAGTACTTC.